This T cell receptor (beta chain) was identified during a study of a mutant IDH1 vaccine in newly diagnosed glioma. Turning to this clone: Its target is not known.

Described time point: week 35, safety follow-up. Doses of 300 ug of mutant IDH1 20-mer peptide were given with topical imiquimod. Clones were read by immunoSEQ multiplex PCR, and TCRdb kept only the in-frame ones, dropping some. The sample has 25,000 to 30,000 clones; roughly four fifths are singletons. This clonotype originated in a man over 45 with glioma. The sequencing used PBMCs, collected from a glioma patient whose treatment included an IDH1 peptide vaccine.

Here the CDR3 DNA reads TGTGCCAGCAGTTCAGGGGGGGCCGGGGAGCTGTTTTTT. Its translation: CASSSGGAGELFF. V and J are TRBV27 and TRBJ2-2; D is possibly TRBD1 or TRBD2 (7 bases each). V gave up 4 bases and J gave up 6 bases, with 9 bases separating them. This CDR3 is 13 amino acids long. Germline V gives CDR1 MNHEY, CDR2 SMNVEV (reference sequence).